Listed here are 19 T cell receptor beta chains from one sample, sequenced in a study of human versus mouse CDR3 diversity and MHC coevolution (dated by TCRdb to about 2017). Library generation was performed with the immunoSEQ multiplex PCR assay. TCRdb holds this immuneACCESS table with in-frame rearrangements only. Some clones are missing; in checked studies, unresolved V genes explain under half, and the rest has no known cause. This sample comprises tens of thousands of clones, 93% of them detected only once. Clones ranked in the top ten supply 1.1% to 1.5% of the sample. The sequenced sample consisted of naive CD4+ T cells from blood. The sample's cell subset or site label is to be understood as: CD45RO-negative CD62L-positive naive CD4 T cells. The receptors shown here come from a person aged 30-69 years in good health.

The chain carries TRBV18 and TRBJ2-6, with 10 bases identical to TRBD1. This CDR3 contains 19 residues. CDR1 is KGHSH and CDR2 is LQKENI in the germline V gene. V was pared by 3 bases and J by 0 bases, with 8 bases of the junction left unmatched. In nucleotides, the CDR3 is TGTGCCAGCTCACCCATCAGGACAGGGGGAAACTCTGGGGCCAACGTCCTGACTTTC. Amino acids: CASSPIRTGGNSGANVLTF.

The chain combines TRBV15 with TRBJ2-3, with TRBD1 matching over 10 bases. The V segment lost 3 bases and the J segment 0 bases; nucleotides outside the gene matches: 3. The V gene's germline CDR1 is LNHNV and CDR2 YYDKDF (reference sequence). The length of the CDR3 is 16 residues. The DNA for the CDR3 is TGTGCCACCAGCAGGGGACAGGGGATGAGCACAGATACGCAGTATTTT. Its translation: CATSRGQGMSTDTQYF.

The chain couples TRBV30 to TRBJ1-4, with D perhaps matching TRBD1 (6 bases). V lost 4 bases to trimming and J lost 5 bases, with 11 bases between them. The CDR3 extends over 13 amino acids. Germline V lookup: CDR1 GTSNPN, CDR2 SVGIG (reference sequence). CDR3 bases: TGTGCCTGGACCGGGACAAGGAATGAAAAACTGTTTTTT. This sequence encodes CAWTGTRNEKLFF.

This clone was recorded once. The genes are TRBV28 and TRBJ1-1; TRBD1 is a possible D gene (6 bases). CDR3 length: 15 residues. Trimming took 5 bases from V and 6 from J, leaving 19 bases between them. Germline lookup yields CDR1 MDHEN and CDR2 SYDVKM. For the CDR3, the DNA is TGTGCCAGCAGTATAACAGGGCCCCGGGGGGCTGAAGCTTTCTTT. Its translation is CASSITGPRGAEAFF.

This clone was seen a single time. The gene calls are TRBV6-5 and TRBJ2-4, with 13 positions matching TRBD2. V was clipped by 5 bases and J by 5 bases; unmatched bases: 3. Germline assignment: CDR1 MNHEY and CDR2 SVGAGI. This CDR3 spans 15 amino acids. Here the CDR3 DNA reads TGTGCCAGCAGTCGGACTAGCGGGAGTGAAAACATTCAGTACTTC. As protein: CASSRTSGSENIQYF.

This rearrangement joins TRBV28 to TRBJ1-2; perhaps TRBD1 as D (5 bases). The V end lost 5 bases, the J end lost 14 bases, and 15 bases lay between the germline ends. The CDR3 spans 11 residues. In germline, CDR1 is MDHEN, CDR2 SYDVKM. In DNA, the CDR3 is TGTGCCAGCAGTGGGATACAGGCTCTTACCTTC. Protein sequence: CASSGIQALTF.

The gene calls are TRBV19 and TRBJ1-5; D might be TRBD1 (5 bases). The germline gives CDR1 LNHDA, CDR2 SQIVND (reference sequence). V was cut by 3 bases and J by 3 bases, with 9 bases left in between. The CDR3 length is 14 residues. The CDR3 loop reads CASSIQGDNQPQHF. Written as DNA, the CDR3 is TGTGCCAGTAGTATCCAAGGGGACAATCAGCCCCAGCATTTT.

This chain joins TRBV29-1 and TRBJ1-1, with 7 bases fitting TRBD1. The length of the CDR3 is 14 residues. V lost 3 bases and J lost 0; bases outside the gene matches: 4. Germline V gene lookup returns CDR1 SQVTM and CDR2 ANQGSEA. The DNA for the CDR3 is TGCAGCGTTGAGAAGGGGGCGATGAACACTGAAGCTTTCTTT. Protein sequence: CSVEKGAMNTEAFF.

V and J are TRBV7-6 and TRBJ2-7; unclear D gene. The CDR3 extends over 13 amino acids. The germline V gene has CDR1 SGHVS and CDR2 FNYEAQ. The germline V and J ends were trimmed by 1 base and 8 bases, with 12 bases remaining between them. Written as DNA, the CDR3 is TGTGCCAGCAGCTTAGACCCCGGTAAGCAGCAGTACTTC. It translates to CASSLDPGKQQYF. The full variable domain, in which reference TRBV7-6 and TRBJ2-7 provide the parts outside the CDR3, is GAGVSQSPRYKVTKRGQDVALRCDPISGHVSLYWYRQALGQGPEFLTYFNYEAQQDKSGLPNDRFSAERPEGSISTLTIQRTEQRDSAMYRCASSLDPGKQQYFGPGTRLTVT.

The rearrangement uses TRBV11-3 and TRBJ2-7; TRBD1 might be the D (6 bases). The CDR3 runs 12 residues. V was shortened by 5 bases and J by 2 bases, with 7 bases between the two germline ends. Looked up from germline, CDR1 is SGHNT and CDR2 is YENEEA. The CDR3 region is CASSQGTYEQYF. The CDR3 nucleotides read TGTGCCAGCAGCCAGGGGACCTACGAGCAGTACTTC.

The CDR3 coding sequence is TGCAGCGTGAACAAAGACTATGGCTACACCTTC. It specifies CSVNKDYGYTF. The chain uses TRBV29-1 and TRBJ1-2; unclear D gene. Trimming took off 6 bases at V and 3 bases at J, with 8 bases between the two ends. Germline CDR1 SQVTM, CDR2 ANQGSEA. The CDR3 length is 11 residues.

CDR3 in DNA: TGTGCCAGCAGCTCCCTCTACGAGCAGTACTTC. Its translation: CASSSLYEQYF. This rearrangement joins TRBV7-2 to TRBJ2-5; D not resolved. The J call may be incorrect, as the DNA end agrees better with TRBJ2-7. The CDR3 runs 11 residues. Per germline, CDR1 SGHTA and CDR2 FQGNSA.

This rearrangement joins TRBV6-5 to TRBJ2-1; D is unclear. With 2 bases removed from V and 7 bases from J, the gap between germline ends came to 15 bases. The CDR3 consists of 15 residues. Germline-derived CDR1 and CDR2 are MNHEY and SVGAGI. This CDR3 is CASSYRVNRVNEQFF. The DNA for the CDR3 is TGTGCCAGCAGTTACCGGGTTAATCGGGTTAATGAGCAGTTCTTC.

The chain links TRBV7-2 to TRBJ1-5; 7 bases line up with TRBD1. Per germline, CDR1 SGHTA and CDR2 FQGNSA. V dropped 2 bases and J dropped 3; count of bases not matched to a gene: 4. The CDR3 has 15 amino acids. CDR3 DNA sequence: TGTGCCAGCAGCTTAAAGGGACAGCTCAATCAGCCCCAGCATTTT. Protein: CASSLKGQLNQPQHF. The full variable domain, its missing parts supplied by reference TRBV7-2 and TRBJ1-5, is GAGVSQSPSNKVTEKGKDVELRCDPISGHTALYWYRQSLGQGLEFLIYFQGNSAPDKSGLPSDRFSAERTGGSVSTLTIQRTQQEDSAVYLCASSLKGQLNQPQHFGDGTRLSIL.

The chain couples TRBV9 to TRBJ2-7, with TRBD2 identical over 9 bases. The J segment lost 6 bases and the V segment lost 4 bases, leaving 17 bases of the junction unmatched. This CDR3 is 17 amino acids long. Germline V lookup: CDR1 SGDLS, CDR2 YYNGEE. The CDR3 nucleotides read TGTGCCAGCAGCCGCGAACGGGGGCGGGAGGGCTTATGCGAGCAGTACTTC. Translating gives CASSRERGREGLCEQYF.

The rearrangement uses TRBV29-1 and TRBJ1-3; no firm D call. From germline, CDR1 is SQVTM and CDR2 ANQGSEA. This CDR3 comprises 13 residues. Trimming cost V 6 bases and J 7 bases, with 16 bases left between them. CDR3 DNA sequence: TGCAGCGTCGTCGGGATTGGAGTTAACACCATATATTTT. It translates to CSVVGIGVNTIYF.

This clone appeared once. The chain has TRBV7-2 and TRBJ2-7, with D perhaps matching TRBD1 (6 bases). The CDR3 runs 15 residues. Germline V lookup: CDR1 SGHTA, CDR2 FQGNSA. Trimming took off 4 bases at V and 2 bases at J, with 15 bases between the two ends. CDR3: CASSSELGAPYEQYF. In DNA form, the CDR3 reads TGTGCCAGCAGCTCCGAACTGGGGGCCCCCTACGAGCAGTACTTC.

J is TRBJ2-1 and V is TRBV19; TRBD2 matches 12 bases. V lost 1 base, J lost 1 base, and 5 bases stayed unmatched. CDR1 is LNHDA, CDR2 SQIVND, per germline (reference sequence). The CDR3 is 18 amino acids. The CDR3 DNA reads TGTGCCAGTAGTATAGGAGTGACTAGCGGGAGTTCCTACAATGAGCAGTTCTTC. It codes for CASSIGVTSGSSYNEQFF.

The chain links TRBV2 to TRBJ2-5; D gene unclear. The DNA end favors TRBJ2-7, so the J call may be wrong. The CDR3 loop spans 14 amino acids. Germline-derived CDR1 and CDR2 are SNHLY and FYNNEI. CDR3 residues: CASSVEQYSYEQYF. The DNA of the CDR3 is TGTGCCAGCAGTGTGGAACAGTACTCCTACGAGCAGTACTTC.